This is a list of T cell receptor beta chains from one sample in a study of blood T cell repertoires in COVID-19. Sequencing was performed with immunoSEQ multiplex PCR; in TCRdb, only in-frame clones are kept and a portion is missing. The sample lists under 150,000 clones, about 80% occurring once. Sequencing was carried out using peripheral blood. The receptors here all came from a man in his 60s with acute or convalescent COVID-19. The CDR3 runs from the conserved cysteine through the conserved F or W. The order of the fields is clone size, CDR3 length, D gene, J gene, V gene, CDR3 DNA, CDR3 protein. A D gene is named only where the DNA matches it firmly. Size is stated for part of the rows, as once, few or many counts, or as a class when the clone is expanded.

.	17	.	TRBJ2-7	TRBV21-1	TGTGCCAGCAGCTTTCAGGCCGGGGCTAGCGGGGACTACGAGCAGTACTTC	CASSFQAGASGDYEQYF
.	16	.	TRBJ1-1	TRBV6-2/TRBV6-3	TGTGCCAGCAGTTATCCATCTGGGGAGTTGAACACTGAAGCTTTCTTT	CASSYPSGELNTEAFF
.	17	.	TRBJ1-6	TRBV5-4	TGTGCCAGCAGCTTGGGAGGCATGCCCGGAGATGATTCACCCCTCCACTTT	CASSLGGMPGDDSPLHF
.	16	TRBD1	TRBJ1-5	TRBV4-3	TGCGCCAGCAGCCAAGGGGCAGGGGGCGACAATCAGCCCCAGCATTTT	CASSQGAGGDNQPQHF
.	15	.	TRBJ2-6	TRBV27	TGTGCCAGCAGTTGGAGCGCCTCTGGGGCCAACGTCCTGACTTTC	CASSWSASGANVLTF
.	15	.	TRBJ1-1	TRBV6-2/TRBV6-3	TGTGCCAGCAGTTACTCGGAGAGGGCGAACACTGAAGCTTTCTTT	CASSYSERANTEAFF
.	15	TRBD1	TRBJ1-2	TRBV7-8	TGTGCCAGCAGCTTAGGCGAGGGACAGGGTTCTGGCTACACCTTC	CASSLGEGQGSGYTF
.	14	.	TRBJ2-2	TRBV2	TGTGCCAGCGGGTTGGCAGGGTATACCGGGGAGCTGTTTTTT	CASGLAGYTGELFF
.	15	.	TRBJ2-3	TRBV9	TGTGCCAGCAGCGTAGCGTCCCAGAGCACAGATACGCAGTATTTT	CASSVASQSTDTQYF
once	12	.	TRBJ2-5	TRBV29-1	TGCAGCGGATCCAGGGGCCAAGAGACCCAGTACTTC	CSGSRGQETQYF
.	12	.	TRBJ2-5	TRBV19	TGTGCCAGTGGACAGCCTCAAGAGACCCAGTACTTC	CASGQPQETQYF
.	15	.	TRBJ2-1	TRBV7-2	TGTGCCAGCAGCCTAACTAGCAGGTCCTACAATGAGCAGTTCTTC	CASSLTSRSYNEQFF
.	15	.	TRBJ1-3	TRBV23-1	TGCGCCAGCAGTCAGGGCAGGAGGAACGGAAACACCATATATTTT	CASSQGRRNGNTIYF
.	13	.	TRBJ2-3	TRBV19	TGTGCCAGTACCCCGGGGGACACAGATACGCAGTATTTT	CASTPGDTDTQYF
once	14	.	TRBJ1-2	TRBV6-5	TGTGCCAGCAGTCCGGACACTTGGGCCGGTGGCTACACCTTC	CASSPDTWAGGYTF
few	13	TRBD2	TRBJ2-7	TRBV12-3/TRBV12-4	TGTGCCAGCAGTTCACGGGGGGTGAACGAGCAGTACTTC	CASSSRGVNEQYF
.	13	TRBD2	TRBJ2-1	TRBV12-3/TRBV12-4	TGTGCCAGCAGTTTCGTGGGACTAGCAAAGCAGTTCTTC	CASSFVGLAKQFF
.	11	.	TRBJ2-1	TRBV24-1	TGTGCCACCAGGCGGGGCAATGAGCAGTTCTTC	CATRRGNEQFF
few	14	.	TRBJ1-2	TRBV28	TGTGCCAGCAGCCGACAGGCGTCTAGGTATGGCTACACCTTC	CASSRQASRYGYTF
.	15	TRBD1	TRBJ2-7	TRBV27	TGTGCCAGCAGTTTATCTAGGACAGGGAGCTACGAGCAGTACTTC	CASSLSRTGSYEQYF
.	16	.	TRBJ1-1	TRBV5-6	TGTGCCAGCAGCTTTACAGGGAGAGGGATGAACACTGAAGCTTTCTTT	CASSFTGRGMNTEAFF
.	17	TRBD2	TRBJ2-3	TRBV4-3	TGCGCCAGCAGCCAAGATAAGACTAGCGGGAGCACAGATACGCAGTATTTT	CASSQDKTSGSTDTQYF
.	18	.	TRBJ1-5	TRBV6-6	TGTGCCAGCAGTCCCCCGTGGGGGTTGGGGGGTAGCAATCAGCCCCAGCATTTT	CASSPPWGLGGSNQPQHF
.	15	.	TRBJ2-7	TRBV7-9	TGTGCCAGCAGCCCACTCCCCGGACAGCCCTCCGAGCAGTACTTC	CASSPLPGQPSEQYF
.	18	TRBD2	TRBJ2-2	TRBV6-2/TRBV6-3	TGTGCCAGCAGTTGGATAGCGGGAGCCTCGATTAACACCGGGGAGCTGTTTTTT	CASSWIAGASINTGELFF